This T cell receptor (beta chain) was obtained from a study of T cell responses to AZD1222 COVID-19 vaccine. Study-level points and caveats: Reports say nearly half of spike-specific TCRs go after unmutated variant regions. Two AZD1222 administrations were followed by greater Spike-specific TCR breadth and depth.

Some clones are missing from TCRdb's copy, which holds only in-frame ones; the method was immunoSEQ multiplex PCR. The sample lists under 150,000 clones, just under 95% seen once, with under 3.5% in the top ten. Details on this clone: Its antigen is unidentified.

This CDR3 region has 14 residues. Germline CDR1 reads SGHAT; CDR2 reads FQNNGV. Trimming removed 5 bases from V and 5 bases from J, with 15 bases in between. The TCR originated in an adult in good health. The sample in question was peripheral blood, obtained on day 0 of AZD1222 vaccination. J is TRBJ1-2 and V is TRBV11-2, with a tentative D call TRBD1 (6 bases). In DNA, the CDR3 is TGTGCCAGCAGCCGACAGGATCTTCGGTATGGCTACACCTTC. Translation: CASSRQDLRYGYTF.